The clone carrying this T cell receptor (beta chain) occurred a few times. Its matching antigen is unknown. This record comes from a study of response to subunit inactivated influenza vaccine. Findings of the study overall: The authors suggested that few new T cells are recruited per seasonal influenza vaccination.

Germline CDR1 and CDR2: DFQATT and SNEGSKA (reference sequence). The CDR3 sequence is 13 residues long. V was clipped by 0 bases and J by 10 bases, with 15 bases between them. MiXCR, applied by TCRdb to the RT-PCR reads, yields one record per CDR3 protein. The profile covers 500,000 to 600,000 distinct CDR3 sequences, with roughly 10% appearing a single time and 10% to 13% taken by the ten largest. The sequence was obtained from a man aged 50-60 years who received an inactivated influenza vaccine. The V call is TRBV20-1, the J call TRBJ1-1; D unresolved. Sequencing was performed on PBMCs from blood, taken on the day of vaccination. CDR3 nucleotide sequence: TGCAGTGCTAGAGATCGAGTCAGCCTAGCAGCTTTCTTT. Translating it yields CSARDRVSLAAFF.